The 31 T cell receptor beta chains reported below all come from one sample, sequenced in a study of control samples from healthy donors and cancer patients. Sequencing used immunoSEQ multiplex PCR; TCRdb keeps in-frame clones, though not all of them. The sample has 180,000 or so clones, 90% to 95% seen once. Sequences were obtained from blood. The receptors were sampled from a woman aged 30 to 39 in good health.

This clone was counted only a few times. The CDR3 DNA follows: TGTGCCAGCAGTTCGAGACTAGCGGCCTACAATGAGCAGTTCTTC. As protein: CASSSRLAAYNEQFF. V is TRBV27 and J is TRBJ2-1; 9 nucleotides align to TRBD2. Per germline, CDR1 MNHEY and CDR2 SMNVEV (reference sequence). The CDR3 sequence is 15 residues long. The V gene end was trimmed by 4 bases and the J gene end by 2 bases; junction bases not matched to a gene: 3.

The V call is TRBV10-2, the J call TRBJ1-1, with a tentative D call TRBD1 (5 bases). V was clipped by 5 bases and J by 0 bases, with 10 bases between them. The CDR3 extends over 14 amino acids. CDR1 is WSHSY and CDR2 is SAAADI in the germline V gene. The CDR3 protein is CASSKQVMNTEAFF. In nucleotides, the CDR3 is TGCGCCAGCAGTAAACAGGTAATGAACACTGAAGCTTTCTTT.

The chain carries TRBV12-3 or TRBV12-4 and TRBJ2-5; perhaps TRBD1 as D (6 bases). The CDR3 runs 13 residues. Trimming left V 6 bases short and J 2 bases short, with 10 bases between. CDR3 sequence (DNA): TGTGCCAGCAGACAGGGTTGGCAAGAGACCCAGTACTTC. Protein product: CASRQGWQETQYF.

The V gene is TRBV7-3, the J gene TRBJ1-2, with TRBD1 matching over 8 bases. CDR3 length equals 15 residues. The germline V gene has CDR1 SGHTA and CDR2 FQGTGA. The J segment lost 5 bases and the V segment lost 5 bases, leaving 10 bases of the junction unmatched. CDR3 DNA sequence: TGTGCCAGCAGCCCCTCAGGGGGCGCACGGTATGGCTACACCTTC. This translates into CASSPSGGARYGYTF.

CDR3 nucleotides: TGTGCCAGCAGCTTAGTAGGGGGGTTGGGCAATGAGCAGTTCTTC. Translated, it gives CASSLVGGLGNEQFF. This sequence joins TRBV11-2 and TRBJ2-1; D tentatively fits TRBD1 or TRBD2 (6 bases each). The V gene's germline CDR1 is SGHAT and CDR2 FQNNGV. The CDR3 is 15 residues long. V lost 1 base, J lost 6 bases, and 13 bases lay in between. Looking up the rest from reference TRBV11-2 and TRBJ2-1 gives the full variable domain: EAGVAQSPRYKIIEKRQSVAFWCNPISGHATLYWYQQILGQGPKLLIQFQNNGVVDDSQLPKDRFSAERLKGVDSTLKIQPAKLEDSAVYLCASSLVGGLGNEQFFGPGTRLTVL.

CDR3 loop: CASSRGGVTEAFF. DNA of the CDR3: TGTGCCAGCAGCCGAGGGGGGGTCACTGAAGCTTTCTTT. The V call is TRBV3-1 (or the pseudogene TRBV3-2), the J call TRBJ1-1, with D possibly being TRBD1 (6 bases). Trimming shortened V by 4 bases and J by 4 bases, and 10 bases separated the two germline ends. The V gene's germline CDR1 is LGHDT and CDR2 YNNKEL (reference sequence). The CDR3 is 13 residues long.

This chain uses TRBV12-3 or TRBV12-4 with TRBJ1-3, with unresolved D. V lost 8 bases and J lost 0, with 5 bases in between. The CDR3 has 12 amino acids. The CDR3: CASVSSGNTIYF. For the CDR3, the DNA is TGTGCCAGCGTCTCCTCTGGAAACACCATATATTTT.

This rearrangement joins TRBV5-6 to TRBJ1-6, with 8 bases lining up with TRBD1. The CDR3 is made up of 16 amino acids. The V gene's germline CDR1 is SGHDT and CDR2 YYEEEE. V lost 0 bases to trimming and J lost 1 base; unmatched junction nucleotides: 0. The chain's CDR3 is CASSLDRGSYNSPLHF. Here the CDR3 DNA reads TGTGCCAGCAGCTTGGACAGGGGGTCCTATAATTCACCCCTCCACTTT.

This chain connects TRBV7-9 to TRBJ1-1; TRBD1 agrees at 7 bases. This CDR3 is built from 14 residues. The germline V gene has CDR1 SEHNR and CDR2 FQNEAQ (reference sequence). J gave up 1 base and V 2 bases, and 1 base lay outside the gene matches. The CDR3 sequence is CASSLRQGNTEAFF. The CDR3 DNA sequence: TGTGCCAGCAGCTTAAGACAGGGGAACACTGAAGCTTTCTTT. Based on the CDR3 plus reference TRBV7-9 and TRBJ1-1, the full variable domain is DTGVSQNPRHKITKRGQNVTFRCDPISEHNRLYWYRQTLGQGPEFLTYFQNEAQLEKSRLLSDRFSAERPKGSFSTLEIQRTEQGDSAMYLCASSLRQGNTEAFFGQGTRLTVV.

This clone was seen more than once but under ten times. The sample contains more than one DNA sequence encoding this CDR3. The V and J genes are TRBV18 and TRBJ2-7, with 8 bases lining up with TRBD2. Trimming cost V 3 bases and J 3 bases; bases outside gene matches: 1. The germline V gene has CDR1 KGHSH and CDR2 LQKENI. The CDR3 is made up of 13 amino acids. The CDR3 region is CASSPGTSYEQYF. DNA of the CDR3: TGTGCCAGCTCACCCGGGACTAGCTACGAGCAGTACTTC.

With regard to this clone: In the same sample, other DNA sequences code for this CDR3. The J gene is TRBJ2-3, the V gene TRBV28; 7 bases match TRBD2. V was pared by 3 bases and J by 2 bases, with 5 bases of the junction left unmatched. The germline gives CDR1 MDHEN, CDR2 SYDVKM. CDR3 length: 15 residues. CDR3 amino acids: CASSLAGVSTDTQYF. The DNA of the CDR3 is TGTGCCAGCAGTTTGGCGGGAGTTTCCACAGATACGCAGTATTTT.

The chain carries TRBV9 and TRBJ1-6; possibly TRBD1 for D (5 bases). Germline V gene sequence: CDR1 SGDLS, CDR2 YYNGEE. This CDR3 region has 15 residues. Between the trimmed V and J ends, which lost 4 bases and 9 bases, there was a span of 17 bases. The chain's CDR3 is CASSPTSTVGSPLHF. The CDR3 DNA follows: TGTGCCAGCAGCCCCACTTCGACAGTCGGTTCACCCCTCCACTTT.

The V gene is TRBV28, the J gene TRBJ1-1, with D possibly being TRBD1 (6 bases). The V and J ends lost 4 bases and 1 base respectively, with 10 bases between them. Germline lookup yields CDR1 MDHEN and CDR2 SYDVKM. CDR3 length: 14 residues. CDR3 bases: TGTGCCAGCAGTTCGGGGGGGGCGAACACTGAAGCTTTCTTT. Amino acids: CASSSGGANTEAFF.

This clone was detected only once. The chain uses TRBV6-2 or TRBV6-3 and TRBJ2-2; D is ambiguous. The CDR3 runs 13 residues. Germline assignment: CDR1 MNHEY and CDR2 SVGEGT. Trimming removed 4 bases from V and 1 base from J, with 4 bases in between. CDR3 sequence (DNA): TGTGCCAGCAGTTCCCTGAACACCGGGGAGCTGTTTTTT. It specifies CASSSLNTGELFF.

CDR3: CASSLIGGGLQETQYF. Written as DNA, the CDR3 is TGTGCCAGCAGTTTAATAGGGGGGGGCCTCCAAGAGACCCAGTACTTC. The gene calls are TRBV27 and TRBJ2-5; the D gene is possibly TRBD2 (7 bases). Deletions cut 2 bases from V and 1 base from J, with 14 bases between. Germline CDR1 MNHEY, CDR2 SMNVEV (reference sequence). CDR3 length: 16 residues.

The chain couples TRBV10-3 to TRBJ2-1, with 15 nucleotides matching TRBD2. Germline trimming cut 10 bases from V and 7 bases from J; bases unmatched to any gene: 2. Germline CDR1 ENHRY, CDR2 SYGVKD. This CDR3 region has 13 residues. For the CDR3, the DNA is TGTGCCACCGGACTAGCGGGAGGGAATGAGCAGTTCTTC. Translated, it gives CATGLAGGNEQFF.

The CDR3 region has the DNA TGTGCCAGCAGCCCCCAGGGGAACTCTGGAAACACCATATATTTT. This codes for CASSPQGNSGNTIYF. The chain joins TRBV9 to TRBJ1-3, with TRBD1 as a possible D gene (6 bases). V gave up 4 bases and J gave up 0 bases, with 11 bases separating them. The CDR3 loop spans 15 amino acids. Germline CDR1 SGDLS, CDR2 YYNGEE.

The chain links TRBV7-3 to TRBJ1-1; D is unresolved. Germline V gene data show CDR1 as SGHTA and CDR2 as FQGTGA. The length of the CDR3 is 15 residues. Trimming removed 1 base at V and 0 bases at J, with 9 bases between. The CDR3 region is CASSLNPVMNTEAFF. The CDR3 DNA follows: TGTGCCAGCAGCTTAAATCCGGTTATGAACACTGAAGCTTTCTTT.

The chain links TRBV19 to TRBJ2-3, with D possibly matching TRBD2 (6 bases). CDR1 and CDR2 (germline): LNHDA, SQIVND (reference sequence). This CDR3 contains 16 residues. V was cut by 6 bases and J by 0 bases, with 16 bases left in between. CDR3 sequence reads: CASRERTGTSTDTQYF. In DNA, the CDR3 is TGTGCCAGTAGGGAACGAACCGGGACTAGCACAGATACGCAGTATTTT.

This clone was detected a few times. The same CDR3 can be traced to other DNA sequences in this sample. V and J are TRBV5-6 and TRBJ1-1, with a weak D call TRBD1 (5 bases). The CDR3 is 16 residues long. Trimming took off 1 base at V and 4 bases at J, with 17 bases between the two ends. Germline CDR1 SGHDT, CDR2 YYEEEE. The CDR3, as DNA: TGTGCCAGCAGCTTGCAGGGTCGGGGGTTTAGCACTGAAGCTTTCTTT. Amino acids: CASSLQGRGFSTEAFF.

This rearrangement joins TRBV13 to TRBJ2-6; D not certain. The V gene's germline CDR1 is PRHDT and CDR2 FYEKMQ (reference sequence). This CDR3 has 15 amino acids. Between the trimmed V and J ends, which lost 0 bases and 0 bases, there was a span of 3 bases. The CDR3 is CASSLGSSGANVLTF. The CDR3 DNA reads as TGTGCCAGCAGCTTAGGCAGCTCTGGGGCCAACGTCCTGACTTTC.

The J gene is TRBJ1-6, the V gene TRBV6-5, with unresolved D. The V gene lost 0 bases and the J gene lost 5 bases, with 11 bases spanning the gap. The CDR3 length is 16 residues. The germline CDR1 and CDR2 sequences are MNHEY and SVGAGI. The CDR3, as DNA: TGTGCCAGCAGTTACTCAATGGAGGGAAATAATTCACCCCTCCACTTT. This codes for CASSYSMEGNNSPLHF.

The chain combines TRBV7-6 with TRBJ1-1; a weak D match, TRBD1 (5 bases). V gave up 1 base and J gave up 6 bases, with 9 bases separating them. The germline gives CDR1 SGHVS, CDR2 FNYEAQ. CDR3 size: 13 residues. The DNA of the CDR3 is TGTGCCAGCAGCTTAGAGGACAACTCTGAAGCTTTCTTT. Its protein product is CASSLEDNSEAFF.

The chain uses TRBV4-2 and TRBJ1-2, with unresolved D. Looked up from germline, CDR1 is LGHNA and CDR2 is YNFKEQ. This CDR3 spans 13 amino acids. Trimming cost V 1 base and J 3 bases, with 6 bases left between them. Here the CDR3 DNA reads TGTGCCAGCAGCCAAGGGAGCGACTATGGCTACACCTTC. Translated: CASSQGSDYGYTF.

The chain combines TRBV18 with TRBJ1-5, with D tentatively TRBD1 (6 bases). The CDR3 loop spans 16 amino acids. V was trimmed by 2 bases and J by 1 base, leaving 12 bases between them. Germline CDR1 reads KGHSH; CDR2 reads LQKENI. This CDR3 reads CASSPSEGGSNQPQHF. The CDR3, as DNA: TGTGCCAGCTCACCATCTGAGGGGGGGAGCAATCAGCCCCAGCATTTT.

The chain is built from TRBV2 and TRBJ2-3, with 8 positions matching TRBD2. With V trimmed by 6 bases and J by 4 bases, 12 bases remained unmatched. This CDR3 contains 16 residues. Germline loops: CDR1 SNHLY, CDR2 FYNNEI. The CDR3 loop reads CASSRRLARDADTQYF. CDR3 sequence (DNA): TGTGCCAGCAGCAGACGACTAGCGCGAGACGCAGATACGCAGTATTTT.

The CDR3 DNA follows: TGTGCCAGCATCGGGACCGCCCTCCAAGGGCCCCAGCATTTT. It yields the protein CASIGTALQGPQHF. The chain joins TRBV28 to TRBJ1-5; possibly TRBD1 for D (5 bases). The CDR3 totals 14 residues. With 7 bases removed from V and 9 bases from J, the gap between germline ends came to 19 bases. Germline V gene lookup returns CDR1 MDHEN and CDR2 SYDVKM.

The genes are TRBV6-5 and TRBJ2-5; perhaps TRBD2 as D (7 bases). There are 15 residues in the CDR3. V was pared by 0 bases and J by 6 bases, with 14 bases between. Germline assignment: CDR1 MNHEY and CDR2 SVGAGI. The CDR3 nucleotides are TGTGCCAGCAGTTACTCGAGGGGGGGTTCCAAGACCCAGTACTTC. Translation: CASSYSRGGSKTQYF.

The chain joins TRBV28 to TRBJ2-1; 10 bases map to TRBD2. The CDR3 runs 15 residues. With V trimmed by 3 bases and J by 4 bases, 3 bases remained unmatched. Germline V gene lookup returns CDR1 MDHEN and CDR2 SYDVKM. CDR3 protein: CASSFGLAEYNEQFF. CDR3 DNA: TGTGCCAGCAGTTTCGGACTAGCGGAGTACAATGAGCAGTTCTTC.

This clone turned up a few times. The rearrangement joins TRBV7-2 to TRBJ1-4; 8 bases agree with TRBD1. V was clipped by 6 bases and J by 3 bases; unmatched bases: 3. Germline CDR1 is SGHTA and CDR2 is FQGNSA. The CDR3 totals 14 residues. Here the CDR3 reads CASRAGGSNEKLFF. CDR3 sequence (DNA): TGTGCCAGCAGAGCAGGGGGCTCTAATGAAAAACTGTTTTTT.

This chain uses TRBV9 with TRBJ1-2; 9 bases line up with TRBD1. The CDR3 contains 14 residues. The V and J ends lost 4 bases and 8 bases, in that order; junction bases with no gene match: 9. Looked up from germline, CDR1 is SGDLS and CDR2 is YYNGEE. DNA of the CDR3: TGTGCCAGCAGCCCCCGGGGGGGACAGGGCGGCTACACCTTC. As protein: CASSPRGGQGGYTF. Full variable domain (remainder filled in from reference TRBV9 and TRBJ1-2): DSGVTQTPKHLITATGQRVTLRCSPRSGDLSVYWYQQSLDQGLQFLIQYYNGEERAKGNILERFSAQQFPDLHSELNLSSLELGDSALYFCASSPRGGQGGYTFGSGTRLTVV.